The following is a T cell receptor beta chain sequence with its context. Its cognate antigen is unknown. Held in samples before DNA extraction were roughly 1-10 million cryopreserved PBMC. The data belong to a study of long-term antiretroviral therapy in people with HIV. The J segment lost 2 bases and the V segment lost 8 bases, leaving 4 bases of the junction unmatched. Germline V gives CDR1 MDHEN, CDR2 SYDVKM. The CDR3 is made up of 15 amino acids. With survey level as its setting, the immunoSEQ assay was v3.0. Method: immunoSEQ multiplex PCR; TCRdb's copy keeps in-frame clones and lacks some. The table shows 20,000 to 25,000 clones, with roughly 84% occurring only once. The study's findings and limits: It was not possible to obtain data on ART adherence, viral resistance or therapy changes. When set beside controls, HIV repertoires had CDR3 length ranges that were narrower.

The sequencing here drew on unsorted PBMCs, taken 2.4 to 2.5 years after starting antiretroviral therapy. This TCR came from a middle-aged man with HIV. The gene calls are TRBV28 and TRBJ2-3; 13 bases line up with TRBD2. The CDR3 DNA sequence: TGTGCCAGCGTTACTAGCGGGAGGGCCACAGATACGCAGTATTTT. This codes for CASVTSGRATDTQYF.